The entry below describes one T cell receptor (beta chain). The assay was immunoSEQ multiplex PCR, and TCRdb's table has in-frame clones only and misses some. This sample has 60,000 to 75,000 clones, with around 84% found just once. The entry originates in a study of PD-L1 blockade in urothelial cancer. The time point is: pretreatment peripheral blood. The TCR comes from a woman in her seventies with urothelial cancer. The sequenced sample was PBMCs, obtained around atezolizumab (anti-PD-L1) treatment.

The CDR3 loop reads CSVYNYEQYF. Here the CDR3 DNA reads TGCAGCGTTTACAACTACGAGCAGTACTTC. The chain couples TRBV29-1 to TRBJ2-7; no definite D call. V shed 5 bases and J shed 3 bases, with 5 bases lying between them. This CDR3 has 10 residues. Germline CDR1 and CDR2: SQVTM and ANQGSEA.